The sequence of this T cell receptor (beta chain) was determined in a study of blood T cell repertoires in COVID-19. The wider study: The analysed material was cDNA or gDNA that came from T cells, B-cell-depleted T cells, or PBMCs.

Libraries were prepared by immunoSEQ multiplex PCR; TCRdb keeps only in-frame clonotypes and omits some of them. Of about 45,000 clones listed, approximately 85% are singletons. This CDR3 has 16 amino acids. The ends were cut back, 6 bases at V and 0 bases at J, with 14 bases in the middle. Per germline, CDR1 MDHEN and CDR2 SYDVKM. The sequenced sample consisted of peripheral blood. V is TRBV28 and J is TRBJ1-4; D unresolved. This TCR was sampled from an elderly woman with acute or convalescent COVID-19. This CDR3 is CASRFALRATNEKLFF. The CDR3, as DNA: TGTGCCAGCAGATTCGCCCTCCGGGCAACTAATGAAAAACTGTTTTTT.